This record looks at one T cell receptor (beta chain) sequence and its context. The antigen remains undetermined. With 60 Vbeta and 13 Jbeta primers, the PCR was carried out. Libraries were prepared by immunoSEQ multiplex PCR; TCRdb keeps only in-frame clonotypes and omits some of them. The sample records around 160,000 clones, 68% being singletons. The sample comes from a study of cytomegalovirus exposure and HLA in healthy donors. Study details: A data release that came early held approximately 92 million unique TCRs from HLA-typed donors. Whole-study findings and limits: A later analysis linked around 17,000 TCR beta sequences to HLA alleles at 0.05 false discovery rate. The analysis excluded some indistinguishable V segments, including TRBV6-2 and TRBV6-3.

The CDR3 contains 13 residues. The V and J ends lost 2 bases and 5 bases respectively, with 10 bases between them. The germline V gene encodes CDR1 SGHNT and CDR2 YENEEA. The sequenced sample was PBMCs. This sequence joins TRBV11-3 and TRBJ2-7, with unresolved D. The source of this sequence is a man in his fifties or sixties in good health and CMV-seronegative. The CDR3 coding sequence is TGTGCCAGCAGCTTAACGGTCATAAACGAGCAGTACTTC. Translation gives CASSLTVINEQYF.